This T cell receptor (beta chain) was captured by sequencing in a study of T cells in Graves' hyperthyroidism and ophthalmopathy. Template material for amplifying TCR beta CDR3 regions consisted of RNA transcripts. The primer set for the first-round RT-PCR of the TCR CDR3 was HTBI. Each CDR3 protein is one row after TCRdb ran MiXCR on the multiplex PCR reads. The sample has under 350,000 distinct CDR3 sequences; over 15% are singletons. V was trimmed by 4 bases and J by 7 bases, leaving 17 bases between them. The CDR3 covers 15 residues. Germline-derived CDR1 and CDR2 are PRHDT and FYEKMQ (reference sequence). Whole-study results and caveats: The majority of expanded thyroid clonotypes above 0.001 also appeared in blood.

Fresh peripheral blood, around 11 ml of it, supplied the PBMCs. At least ten counts were recorded for this clonotype. Its antigen is undetermined. This chain joins TRBV13 and TRBJ1-5; TRBD1 is a possible D gene (6 bases). The sequence derives from a woman between 50 and 59 years old with Graves' hyperthyroidism. Input material: blood. This CDR3 is CASSSPNRVKQPQHF. CDR3 bases: TGTGCCAGCAGCTCCCCGAACAGGGTAAAACAGCCCCAGCATTTT.